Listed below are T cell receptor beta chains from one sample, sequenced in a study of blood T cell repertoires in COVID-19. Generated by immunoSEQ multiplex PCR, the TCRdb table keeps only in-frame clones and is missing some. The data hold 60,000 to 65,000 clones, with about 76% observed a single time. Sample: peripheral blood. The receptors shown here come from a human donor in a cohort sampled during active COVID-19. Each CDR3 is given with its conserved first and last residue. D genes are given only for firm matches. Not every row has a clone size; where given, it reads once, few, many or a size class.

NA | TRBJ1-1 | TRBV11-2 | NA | TGTGCCAGCAGCTCACAGAGGGACACTGAAGCTTTCTTT | CASSSQRDTEAFF
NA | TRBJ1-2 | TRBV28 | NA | TGTGCCAGCAGTAGTACAGTTAATGGCTACACCTTC | CASSSTVNGYTF
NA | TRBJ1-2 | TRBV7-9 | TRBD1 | TGTGCCAGCAGCCCAGGGACAGGGATTTATGGCTACACCTTC | CASSPGTGIYGYTF
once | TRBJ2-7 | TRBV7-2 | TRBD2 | TGTGCCAGCAGCTTATGGCTAGCGGCGGTCGAGCAGTACTTC | CASSLWLAAVEQYF
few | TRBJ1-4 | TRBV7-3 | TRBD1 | TGTGCCAGCACTTACCGGGGACAGAACCCTCCAACTAATGAAAAACTGTTTTTT | CASTYRGQNPPTNEKLFF
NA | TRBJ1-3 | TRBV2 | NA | TGTGCCAGCAGGAAGCGGCAGCAGACTGGAAACACCATATATTTT | CASRKRQQTGNTIYF
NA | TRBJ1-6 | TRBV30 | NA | TGTGCCTGGAGTCCGCCCCTCCACTTT | CAWSPPLHF
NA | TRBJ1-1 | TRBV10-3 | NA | TGTGCCATCAGTGAGTCCGGGGGAAGCACTGAAGCTTTCTTT | CAISESGGSTEAFF
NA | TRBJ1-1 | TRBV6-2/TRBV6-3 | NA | TGTGCCAGCAGCCGGGACTCCATGAACACTGAAGCTTTCTTT | CASSRDSMNTEAFF
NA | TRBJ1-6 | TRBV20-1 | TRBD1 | TGCAGTGCTAGTCCCGCGGACAGGGCGAATTCACCCCTCCACTTT | CSASPADRANSPLHF
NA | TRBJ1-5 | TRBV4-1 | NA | TGCGCCAGCAGCCAAGCAGGCAGCCGCAATCAGCCCCAGCATTTT | CASSQAGSRNQPQHF
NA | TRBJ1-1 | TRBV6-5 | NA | TGTGCCAGCAGTCCCATGTTGAACACTGAAGCTTTCTTT | CASSPMLNTEAFF
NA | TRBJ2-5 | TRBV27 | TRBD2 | TGTGCCAGCAAACCTTTAGCGGGGGGCCTCGTCGAGACCCAGTACTTC | CASKPLAGGLVETQYF
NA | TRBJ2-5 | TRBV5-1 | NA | TGCGCCAGCAGCTTGGGTACAGGTTATCAAGAGACCCAGTACTTC | CASSLGTGYQETQYF
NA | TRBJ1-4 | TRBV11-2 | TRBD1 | TGTGCCAGCAGCTTAGAACCAACCGGGACAGATTCAATGGGGCTGTTTTTT | CASSLEPTGTDSMGLFF
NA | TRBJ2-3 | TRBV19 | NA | TGTGCCAGTAGCAAACGGGGGGATACGCAGTATTTT | CASSKRGDTQYF
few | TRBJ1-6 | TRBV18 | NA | TGTGCCAGCTCACGCAGGGCCTGGGAACCCCAGACCCTCCACTTT | CASSRRAWEPQTLHF